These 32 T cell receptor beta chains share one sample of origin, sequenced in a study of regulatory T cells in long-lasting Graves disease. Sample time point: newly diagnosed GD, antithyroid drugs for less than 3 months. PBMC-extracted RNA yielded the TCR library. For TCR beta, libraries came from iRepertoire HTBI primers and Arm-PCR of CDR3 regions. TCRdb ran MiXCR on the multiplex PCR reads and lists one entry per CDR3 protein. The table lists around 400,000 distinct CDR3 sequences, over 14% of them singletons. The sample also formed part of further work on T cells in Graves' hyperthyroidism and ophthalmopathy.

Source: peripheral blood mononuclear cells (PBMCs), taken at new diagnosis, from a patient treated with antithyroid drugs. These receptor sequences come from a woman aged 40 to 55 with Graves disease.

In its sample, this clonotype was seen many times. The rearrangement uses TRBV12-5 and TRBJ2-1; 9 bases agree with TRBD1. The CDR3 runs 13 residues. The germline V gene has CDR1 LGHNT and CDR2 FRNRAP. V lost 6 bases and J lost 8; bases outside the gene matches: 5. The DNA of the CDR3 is TGTGCTAGTGGCACGGACAGGGGCGATGAGCAGTTCTTC. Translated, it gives CASGTDRGDEQFF.

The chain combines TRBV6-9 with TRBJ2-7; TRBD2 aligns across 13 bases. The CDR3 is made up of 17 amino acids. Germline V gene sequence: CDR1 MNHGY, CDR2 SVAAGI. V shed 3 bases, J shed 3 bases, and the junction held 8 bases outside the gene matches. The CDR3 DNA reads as TGTGCCAGCAGTTACCTTGGGACTAGCGGGGTCTACTACGAGCAGTACTTC. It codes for CASSYLGTSGVYYEQYF.

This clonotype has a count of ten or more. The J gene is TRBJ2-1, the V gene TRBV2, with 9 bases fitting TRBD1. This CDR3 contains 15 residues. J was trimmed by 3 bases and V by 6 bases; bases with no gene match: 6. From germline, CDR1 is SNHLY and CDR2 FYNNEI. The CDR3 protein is CASRDTGGSYNEQFF. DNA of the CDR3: TGTGCCAGCAGGGACACAGGGGGCAGCTACAATGAGCAGTTCTTC.

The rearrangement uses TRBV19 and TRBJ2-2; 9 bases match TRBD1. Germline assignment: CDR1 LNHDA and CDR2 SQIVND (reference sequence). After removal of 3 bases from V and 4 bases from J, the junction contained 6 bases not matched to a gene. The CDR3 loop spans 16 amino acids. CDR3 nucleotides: TGTGCCAGTAGTATGGGACAGGGCGGCAGCACCGGGGAGCTGTTTTTT. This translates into CASSMGQGGSTGELFF.

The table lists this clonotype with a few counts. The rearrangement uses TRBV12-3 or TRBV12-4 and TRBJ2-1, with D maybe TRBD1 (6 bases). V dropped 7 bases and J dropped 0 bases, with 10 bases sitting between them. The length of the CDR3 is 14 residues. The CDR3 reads CASNRDNSYNEQFF. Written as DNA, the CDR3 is TGTGCCAGCAATCGGGACAACTCCTACAATGAGCAGTTCTTC.

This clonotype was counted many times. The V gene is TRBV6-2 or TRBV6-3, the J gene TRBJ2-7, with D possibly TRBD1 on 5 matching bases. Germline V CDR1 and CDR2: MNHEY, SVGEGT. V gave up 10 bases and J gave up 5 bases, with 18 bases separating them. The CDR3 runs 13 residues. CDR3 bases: TGTGCCACCTCACAGGTGGGTCGCGACGAGCAGTACTTC. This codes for CATSQVGRDEQYF.

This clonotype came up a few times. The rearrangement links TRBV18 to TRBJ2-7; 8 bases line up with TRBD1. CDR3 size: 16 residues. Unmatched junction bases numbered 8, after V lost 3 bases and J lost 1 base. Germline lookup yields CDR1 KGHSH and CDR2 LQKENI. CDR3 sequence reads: CASSPPGDRRSYEQYF. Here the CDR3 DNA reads TGTGCCAGCTCACCGCCGGGGGACAGGCGTTCCTACGAGCAGTACTTC. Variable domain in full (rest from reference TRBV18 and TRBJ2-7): NAGVMQNPRHLVRRRGQEARLRCSPMKGHSHVYWYRQLPEEGLKFMVYLQKENIIDESGMPKERFSAEFPKEGPSILRIQQVVRGDSAAYFCASSPPGDRRSYEQYFGPGTRLTVT.

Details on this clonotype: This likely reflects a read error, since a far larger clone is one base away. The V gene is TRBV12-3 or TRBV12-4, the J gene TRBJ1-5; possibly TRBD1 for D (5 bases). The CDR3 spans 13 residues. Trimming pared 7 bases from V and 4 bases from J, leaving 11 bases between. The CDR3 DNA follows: TGTGCCAGCACAGGGAGAAGGAATCAGCCCCAGCATTTT. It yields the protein CASTGRRNQPQHF.

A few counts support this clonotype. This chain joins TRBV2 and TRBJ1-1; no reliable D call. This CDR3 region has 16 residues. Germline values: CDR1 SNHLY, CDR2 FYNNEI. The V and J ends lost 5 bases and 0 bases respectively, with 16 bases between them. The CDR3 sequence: CASSLFGGLLNTEAFF. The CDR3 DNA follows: TGTGCCAGCAGTTTATTTGGTGGTCTACTGAACACTGAAGCTTTCTTT.

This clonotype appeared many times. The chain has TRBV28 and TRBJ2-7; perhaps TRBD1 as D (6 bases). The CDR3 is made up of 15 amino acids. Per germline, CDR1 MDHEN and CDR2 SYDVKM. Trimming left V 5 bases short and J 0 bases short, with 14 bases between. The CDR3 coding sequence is TGTGCCAGCAGTCTAACACAGGGAAGCTCCTACGAGCAGTACTTC. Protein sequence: CASSLTQGSSYEQYF. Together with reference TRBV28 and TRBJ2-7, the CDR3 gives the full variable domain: DVKVTQSSRYLVKRTGEKVFLECVQDMDHENMFWYRQDPGLGLRLIYFSYDVKMKEKGDIPEGYSVSREKKERFSLILESASTNQTSMYLCASSLTQGSSYEQYFGPGTRLTVT.

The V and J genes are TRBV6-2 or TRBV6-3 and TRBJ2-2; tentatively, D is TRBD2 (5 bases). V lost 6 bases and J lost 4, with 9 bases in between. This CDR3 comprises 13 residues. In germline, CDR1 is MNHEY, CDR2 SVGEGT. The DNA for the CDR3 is TGTGCCAGCAGCCCGGACTTCACCGGGGAGCTGTTTTTT. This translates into CASSPDFTGELFF.

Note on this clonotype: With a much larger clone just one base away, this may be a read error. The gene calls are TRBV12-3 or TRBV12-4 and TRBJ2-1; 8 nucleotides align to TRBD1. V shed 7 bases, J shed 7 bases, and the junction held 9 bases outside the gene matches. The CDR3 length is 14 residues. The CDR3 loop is CASNQENRGNEQFF. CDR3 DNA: TGTGCCAGCAACCAAGAAAACAGGGGGAATGAGCAGTTCTTC.

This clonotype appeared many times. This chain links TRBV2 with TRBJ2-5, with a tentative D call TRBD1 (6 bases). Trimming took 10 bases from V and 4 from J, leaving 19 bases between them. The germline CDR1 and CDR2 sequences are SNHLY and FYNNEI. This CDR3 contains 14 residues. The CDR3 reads CATLKTGLSETQYF. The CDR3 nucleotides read TGTGCCACCCTTAAAACAGGGTTATCAGAGACCCAGTACTTC.

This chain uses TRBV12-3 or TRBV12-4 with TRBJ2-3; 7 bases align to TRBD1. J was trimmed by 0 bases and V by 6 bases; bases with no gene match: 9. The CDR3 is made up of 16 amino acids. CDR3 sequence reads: CASRAMTGLSTDTQYF. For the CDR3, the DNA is TGTGCCAGCAGAGCAATGACAGGGCTAAGCACAGATACGCAGTATTTT.

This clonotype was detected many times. The CDR3 here is CASSSRQYQETQYF. The CDR3 coding sequence is TGTGCCAGCAGCTCGAGACAGTACCAAGAGACCCAGTACTTC. The chain links TRBV11-3 to TRBJ2-5, with D tentatively TRBD1 (5 bases). V was cut by 4 bases and J by 0 bases, with 9 bases left in between. The CDR3 is made up of 14 amino acids. CDR1 is SGHNT and CDR2 is YENEEA in the germline V gene.

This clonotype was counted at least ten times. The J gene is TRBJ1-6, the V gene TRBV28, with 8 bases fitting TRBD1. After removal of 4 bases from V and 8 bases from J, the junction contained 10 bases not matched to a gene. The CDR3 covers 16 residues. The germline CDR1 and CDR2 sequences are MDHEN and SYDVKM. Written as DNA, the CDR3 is TGTGCCAGCAGTTCCTTTCCGACAGGGGAGTATTCACCCCTCCACTTT. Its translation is CASSSFPTGEYSPLHF.

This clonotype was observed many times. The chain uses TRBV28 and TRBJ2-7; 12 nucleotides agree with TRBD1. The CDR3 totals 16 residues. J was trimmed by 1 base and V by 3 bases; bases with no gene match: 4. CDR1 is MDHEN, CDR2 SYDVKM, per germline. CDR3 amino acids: CASSFRDRGLSYEQYF. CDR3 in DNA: TGTGCCAGCAGTTTCCGGGACAGGGGGCTATCCTACGAGCAGTACTTC.

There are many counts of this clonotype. The CDR3 DNA reads TGCGCCAGCAGCCACCCTCAAGAGACCCAGTACTTC. Encoded protein: CASSHPQETQYF. The rearrangement uses TRBV4-1 and TRBJ2-5; no firm D call. The V and J ends lost 3 bases and 2 bases respectively, with 4 bases between them. CDR3 length equals 12 residues. The germline V gene encodes CDR1 MGHRA and CDR2 YSYEKL.

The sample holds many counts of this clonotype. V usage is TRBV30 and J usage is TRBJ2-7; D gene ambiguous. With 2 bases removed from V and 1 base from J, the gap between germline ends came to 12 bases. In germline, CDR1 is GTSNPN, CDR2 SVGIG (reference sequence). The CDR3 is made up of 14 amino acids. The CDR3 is CAWSFSSVSYEQYF. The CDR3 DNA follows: TGTGCCTGGAGTTTTTCCAGTGTATCCTACGAGCAGTACTTC.

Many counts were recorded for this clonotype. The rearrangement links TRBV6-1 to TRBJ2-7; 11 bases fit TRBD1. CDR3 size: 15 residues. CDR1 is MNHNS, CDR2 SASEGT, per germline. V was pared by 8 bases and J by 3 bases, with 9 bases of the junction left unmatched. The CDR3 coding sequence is TGTGCCAGCTACCGAACGGGACAGGGGGACTACGAGCAGTACTTC. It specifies CASYRTGQGDYEQYF.

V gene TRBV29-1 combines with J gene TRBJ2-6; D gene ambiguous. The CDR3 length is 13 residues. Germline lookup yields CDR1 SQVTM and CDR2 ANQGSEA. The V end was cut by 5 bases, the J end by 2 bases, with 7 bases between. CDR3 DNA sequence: TGCAGCGTTTTGTCAGCTGGGGCCAACGTCCTGACTTTC. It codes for CSVLSAGANVLTF.

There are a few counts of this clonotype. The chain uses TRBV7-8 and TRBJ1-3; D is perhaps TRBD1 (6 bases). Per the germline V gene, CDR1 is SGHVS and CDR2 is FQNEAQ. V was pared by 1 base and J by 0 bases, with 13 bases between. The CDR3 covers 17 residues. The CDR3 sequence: CASSLVGTISSGNTIYF. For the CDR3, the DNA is TGTGCCAGCAGCTTAGTGGGGACAATAAGCTCTGGAAACACCATATATTTT.

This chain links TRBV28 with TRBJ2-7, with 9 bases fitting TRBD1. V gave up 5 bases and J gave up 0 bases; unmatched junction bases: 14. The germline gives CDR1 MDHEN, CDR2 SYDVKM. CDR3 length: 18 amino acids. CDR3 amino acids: CASSRPGQGNSISYEQYF. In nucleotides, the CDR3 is TGTGCCAGCAGTCGACCGGGACAGGGTAACAGTATCTCCTACGAGCAGTACTTC. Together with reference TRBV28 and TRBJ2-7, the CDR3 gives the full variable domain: DVKVTQSSRYLVKRTGEKVFLECVQDMDHENMFWYRQDPGLGLRLIYFSYDVKMKEKGDIPEGYSVSREKKERFSLILESASTNQTSMYLCASSRPGQGNSISYEQYFGPGTRLTVT.

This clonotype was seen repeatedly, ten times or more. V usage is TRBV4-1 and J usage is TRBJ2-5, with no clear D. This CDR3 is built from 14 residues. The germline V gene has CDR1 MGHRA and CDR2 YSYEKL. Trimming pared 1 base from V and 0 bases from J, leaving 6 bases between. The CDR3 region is CASSQATDQETQYF. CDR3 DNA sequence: TGCGCCAGCAGCCAAGCAACAGACCAAGAGACCCAGTACTTC.

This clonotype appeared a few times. In DNA, the CDR3 is TGTGCCAGCAGCCTTAAAGAGGGGGGATACGAGCAGTACTTC. This encodes CASSLKEGGYEQYF. J is TRBJ2-7 and V is TRBV9, with D tentatively TRBD1 or TRBD2 (6 bases each). CDR3 size: 14 residues. Germline V gene sequence: CDR1 SGDLS, CDR2 YYNGEE. The V and J ends lost 4 bases and 4 bases respectively, with 15 bases between them.

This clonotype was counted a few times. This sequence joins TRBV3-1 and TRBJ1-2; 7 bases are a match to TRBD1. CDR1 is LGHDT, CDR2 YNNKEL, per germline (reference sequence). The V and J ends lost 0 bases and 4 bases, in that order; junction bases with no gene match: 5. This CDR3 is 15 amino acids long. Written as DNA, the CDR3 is TGTGCCAGCAGCCAAGATCCGAACAGGGGCTATGGCTACACCTTC. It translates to CASSQDPNRGYGYTF.

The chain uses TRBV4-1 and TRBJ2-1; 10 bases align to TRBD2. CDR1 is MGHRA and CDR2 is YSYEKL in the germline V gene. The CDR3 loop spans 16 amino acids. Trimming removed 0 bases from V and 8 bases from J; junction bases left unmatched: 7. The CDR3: CASSQEQLAGRHEQFF. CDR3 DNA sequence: TGCGCCAGCAGCCAAGAACAACTAGCGGGAAGGCATGAGCAGTTCTTC.

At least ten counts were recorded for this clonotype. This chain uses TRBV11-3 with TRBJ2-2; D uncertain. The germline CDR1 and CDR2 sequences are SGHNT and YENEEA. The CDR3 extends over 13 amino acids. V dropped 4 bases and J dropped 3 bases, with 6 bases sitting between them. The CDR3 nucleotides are TGTGCCAGCAGCTCCGTCGACACCGGGGAGCTGTTTTTT. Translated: CASSSVDTGELFF.

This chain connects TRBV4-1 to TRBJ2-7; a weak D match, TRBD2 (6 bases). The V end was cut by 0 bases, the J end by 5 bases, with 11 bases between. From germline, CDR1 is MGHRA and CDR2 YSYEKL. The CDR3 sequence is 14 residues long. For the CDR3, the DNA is TGCGCCAGCAGCCAAGATGGGGCTAGCGACGAGCAGTACTTC. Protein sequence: CASSQDGASDEQYF.

The CDR3 DNA is TGCAGTGCTAGAGATCGGGCGAGGCCTAGCGGGAGTTCGGGCGAGCAGTACTTC. Translation gives CSARDRARPSGSSGEQYF. This chain joins TRBV20-1 and TRBJ2-7, with TRBD2 matching 10 bases. Per germline, CDR1 DFQATT and CDR2 SNEGSKA (reference sequence). V lost 0 bases to trimming and J lost 6 bases; unmatched junction nucleotides: 17. This CDR3 region has 18 residues.

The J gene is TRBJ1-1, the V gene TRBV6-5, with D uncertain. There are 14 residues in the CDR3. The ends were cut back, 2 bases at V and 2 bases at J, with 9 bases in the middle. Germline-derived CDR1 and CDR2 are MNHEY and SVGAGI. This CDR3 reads CASSYAASNTEAFF. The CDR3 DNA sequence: TGTGCCAGCAGTTACGCGGCCAGCAACACTGAAGCTTTCTTT.

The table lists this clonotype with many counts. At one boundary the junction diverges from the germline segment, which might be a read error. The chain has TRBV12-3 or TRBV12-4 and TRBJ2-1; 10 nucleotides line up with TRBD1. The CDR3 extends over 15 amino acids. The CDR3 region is CASSGGTGVWNEQFF. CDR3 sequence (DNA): TGTGCCAGCAGTGGGGGGACAGGGGTTTGGAATGAACAGTTCTTC.